A single sample is the source of the 13 T cell receptor beta chains below, sequenced in a study of T cell responses to AZD1222 COVID-19 vaccine. Some clones are missing from TCRdb's copy, which holds only in-frame ones; the method was immunoSEQ multiplex PCR. The sample consists of 150,000 to 180,000 clones, 90% of them appearing once. Sequencing used peripheral blood, obtained on day 0 of AZD1222 vaccination. The receptors here all came from an adult in good health.

This chain joins TRBV7-6 and TRBJ1-2; 7 bases are shared with TRBD1. The germline CDR1 and CDR2 sequences are SGHVS and FNYEAQ. The CDR3 loop spans 15 amino acids. The J segment lost 2 bases and the V segment lost 1 base, leaving 4 bases of the junction unmatched. The DNA for the CDR3 is TGTGCCAGCAGCTTAGATGCAGGGGGGAACTATGGCTACACCTTC. The encoded protein is CASSLDAGGNYGYTF.

The chain combines TRBV29-1 with TRBJ2-5; no reliable D call. V lost 4 bases and J 3 bases, leaving 9 bases between the germline ends. This CDR3 has 12 residues. Germline V gene data show CDR1 as SQVTM and CDR2 as ANQGSEA. CDR3 DNA: TGCAGCGTTGTGACGACGGAAGAGACCCAGTACTTC. This sequence encodes CSVVTTEETQYF. Full variable domain (outside the CDR3, taken from reference TRBV29-1 and TRBJ2-5): SAVISQKPSRDICQRGTSLTIQCQVDSQVTMMFWYRQQPGQSLTLIATANQGSEATYESGFVIDKFPISRPNLTFSTLTVSNMSPEDSSIYLCSVVTTEETQYFGPGTRLLVL.

This chain links TRBV30 with TRBJ2-7, with TRBD1 matching over 10 bases. V trimming: 4 bases; J trimming: 2 bases; junction bases outside the gene matches: 11. This CDR3 has 16 amino acids. Germline V lookup: CDR1 GTSNPN, CDR2 SVGIG (reference sequence). The CDR3 sequence is CAWTPGGQGSPYEQYF. The CDR3 DNA sequence: TGTGCCTGGACCCCTGGGGGACAGGGGTCCCCCTACGAGCAGTACTTC.

The J gene is TRBJ1-1, the V gene TRBV29-1; tentative D call: TRBD1 (5 bases). The CDR3 runs 16 residues. V dropped 4 bases and J dropped 0 bases, with 18 bases sitting between them. Germline V CDR1 and CDR2: SQVTM, ANQGSEA. The CDR3 DNA is TGCAGCGTTGTATGGGATCGGGGGGGTATGAACACTGAAGCTTTCTTT. Protein: CSVVWDRGGMNTEAFF.

The CDR3 region is CASSVIREGGTEAFF. In DNA, the CDR3 is TGTGCCAGCAGCGTGATCAGGGAGGGCGGCACTGAAGCTTTCTTT. V usage is TRBV7-2 and J usage is TRBJ1-1; weak D call: TRBD1 (5 bases). With 5 bases removed from V and 4 bases from J, the gap between germline ends came to 17 bases. Per germline, CDR1 SGHTA and CDR2 FQGNSA. This CDR3 is 15 amino acids long.

The chain links TRBV2 to TRBJ1-1; 8 positions agree with TRBD1. V shed 6 bases, J shed 1 base, and the junction held 1 base outside the gene matches. The CDR3 runs 13 residues. Per germline, CDR1 SNHLY and CDR2 FYNNEI. Here the CDR3 reads CASRGTGNTEAFF. The CDR3 region has the DNA TGTGCCAGCAGGGGGACAGGGAACACTGAAGCTTTCTTT.

The chain has TRBV6-5 and TRBJ2-5; TRBD2 agrees at 11 bases. V shed 6 bases and J 5 bases; nucleotides not matched to a gene: 8. The CDR3 contains 15 residues. CDR1 is MNHEY and CDR2 is SVGAGI in the germline V gene. The CDR3 nucleotides are TGTGCCAGCAGCGCCGGACTAGCGGGTCGGGAGACCCAGTACTTC. Translated, it gives CASSAGLAGRETQYF.

J is TRBJ1-2 and V is TRBV24-1; TRBD1 matches at 9 bases. Germline V gene sequence: CDR1 KGHDR, CDR2 SFDVKD. This CDR3 comprises 15 residues. Unmatched junction bases numbered 9, after V lost 5 bases and J lost 6 bases. CDR3 nucleotide sequence: TGTGCCACCAGTGCTAAAACAGGGGGCGTGGATGGCTACACCTTC. The encoded protein is CATSAKTGGVDGYTF.

The J gene is TRBJ2-1, the V gene TRBV24-1; the D is unclear. Germline V gives CDR1 KGHDR, CDR2 SFDVKD. This CDR3 has 12 residues. Trimming stripped 4 bases from V and 8 bases from J, with 8 bases between. CDR3 coding DNA: TGTGCCACCAGTGACCCGGGCTATGAGCAGTTCTTC. This sequence encodes CATSDPGYEQFF.

CDR3 residues: CASTDRDIPLWARTIYGYTF. Written as DNA, the CDR3 is TGTGCCAGCACGGACAGGGATATCCCCTTATGGGCCCGAACGATCTATGGCTACACCTTC. The chain combines TRBV19 with TRBJ1-2, with 8 nucleotides matching TRBD1. The J segment lost 4 bases and the V segment lost 9 bases, leaving 28 bases of the junction unmatched. The germline CDR1 and CDR2 sequences are LNHDA and SQIVND (reference sequence). The CDR3 totals 20 residues.

The chain couples TRBV16 to TRBJ2-7; D unclear. The CDR3 covers 14 residues. The germline V and J ends were trimmed by 0 bases and 1 base, with 7 bases remaining between them. From germline, CDR1 is KGHSY and CDR2 FQNENV. The CDR3 nucleotides read TGTGCCAGCAGCCAATCTGTAGGTTCCTACGAGCAGTACTTC. Encoded protein: CASSQSVGSYEQYF. The full variable domain, completed using reference TRBV16 and TRBJ2-7, is GEEVAQTPKHLVRGEGQKAKLYCAPIKGHSYVFWYQQVLKNEFKFLISFQNENVFDETGMPKERFSAKCLPNSPCSLEIQATKLEDSAVYFCASSQSVGSYEQYFGPGTRLTVT.

In DNA form, the CDR3 reads TGTGCCAGCAGTCCTCAACTAGATACGCAGTATTTT. It encodes CASSPQLDTQYF. This chain uses TRBV28 with TRBJ2-3; no firm D call. CDR1 and CDR2 from the germline V gene are MDHEN and SYDVKM. This CDR3 region has 12 residues. Trimming took off 5 bases at V and 5 bases at J, with 8 bases between the two ends.

The V gene is TRBV11-1, the J gene TRBJ2-3, with 7 bases lining up with TRBD1. CDR3 length: 15 amino acids. The V and J ends lost 5 bases and 0 bases, in that order; junction bases with no gene match: 5. Germline CDR1 reads SGHAT; CDR2 reads FQDESV (reference sequence). The CDR3 DNA is TGTGCCAGCAGCCCGGGGACAGATAGCACAGATACGCAGTATTTT. Translated, it gives CASSPGTDSTDTQYF. Using reference TRBV11-1 and TRBJ2-3 for the parts outside the CDR3, the full variable domain is EAEVAQSPRYKITEKSQAVAFWCDPISGHATLYWYRQILGQGPELLVQFQDESVVDDSQLPKDRFSAERLKGVDSTLKIQPAELGDSAMYLCASSPGTDSTDTQYFGPGTRLTVL.